These T cell receptor beta chains were read from a single sample in a study of control samples from healthy donors and cancer patients. Profiled with immunoSEQ multiplex PCR; TCRdb holds only in-frame clones, not every one. The profile shows around 100,000 clones, roughly 87% of them singletons. Sample: blood. These receptors came from a woman aged 45 to 65 in good health. The CDR3 runs from the conserved cysteine through the conserved F or W. D genes are given only for firm matches. Expanded clones get a size class; other rows say once, few or many, or leave the size out.

V gene,D gene,J gene,clone size,CDR3 protein,CDR3 DNA
TRBV5-1,.,TRBJ1-5,.,CASSLYPERNQPQHF,TGCGCCAGCAGCTTGTACCCCGAAAGGAATCAGCCCCAGCATTTT
TRBV7-2,.,TRBJ1-4,.,CASSLTGRTNEKLFF,TGTGCCAGCAGCTTGACGGGACGGACTAATGAAAAACTGTTTTTT
TRBV7-6,.,TRBJ2-5,few,CASSSTRSGRGKETQYF,TGTGCCAGCAGCTCCACTCGGTCGGGGAGGGGGAAAGAGACCCAGTACTTC
TRBV5-6,.,TRBJ1-1,few,CASSLANTEAFF,TGTGCCAGCAGCTTGGCAAACACTGAAGCTTTCTTT
TRBV29-1,.,TRBJ2-3,.,CSVSSIRWDTQYF,TGCAGCGTTTCCAGTATCCGTTGGGATACGCAGTATTTT
TRBV27,.,TRBJ2-1,.,CASSFGLADYNEQFF,TGTGCCAGCAGTTTTGGTCTAGCAGACTACAATGAGCAGTTCTTC
TRBV3-1/TRBV3-2,.,TRBJ2-2,.,CASAPRRPTGELFF,TGTGCCAGCGCCCCGAGGAGGCCCACCGGGGAGCTGTTTTTT
TRBV20-1,.,TRBJ2-1,.,CSASTPGLGNSYNEQFF,TGCAGTGCTAGTACTCCGGGGTTGGGGAATTCCTACAATGAGCAGTTCTTC
TRBV29-1,.,TRBJ1-4,.,CSVGIREKLFF,TGCAGCGTTGGAATACGGGAAAAACTGTTTTTT
TRBV6-4,.,TRBJ1-2,.,CASSDSGSSSYGYTF,TGTGCCAGCAGTGACTCCGGGTCCAGCAGCTATGGCTACACCTTC
TRBV2,.,TRBJ1-5,.,CASIRDSNQPQHF,TGTGCCAGCATTAGAGATAGCAATCAGCCCCAGCATTTT
TRBV11-2,.,TRBJ2-1,once,CASTPWGNEQFF,TGTGCCAGCACCCCATGGGGCAATGAGCAGTTCTTC
TRBV19,TRBD2,TRBJ2-3,.,CASSMGLAGTNTQYF,TGTGCCAGTAGTATGGGACTAGCGGGGACGAATACGCAGTATTTT
TRBV7-2,.,TRBJ1-3,.,CASSLSGSTIYF,TGTGCCAGCAGCTTATCCGGCAGCACCATATATTTT
TRBV7-2,.,TRBJ1-1,.,CASSSGGRVQNTEAFF,TGTGCCAGCAGCTCGGGAGGGCGGGTTCAGAACACTGAAGCTTTCTTT
TRBV25-1,.,TRBJ1-1,.,CASTGQGGTEAFF,TGTGCCAGCACTGGCCAGGGAGGAACTGAAGCTTTCTTT
TRBV27,TRBD1,TRBJ1-2,.,CASSVTGHGYTF,TGTGCCAGCAGTGTGACAGGGCACGGCTACACCTTC
TRBV27,.,TRBJ2-1,.,CASSSTSYNEQFF,TGTGCCAGCAGTTCCACCAGCTACAATGAGCAGTTCTTC
TRBV27,.,TRBJ1-5,once,CASSSEGRWPQHF,TGTGCCAGCAGTTCCGAGGGAAGGTGGCCCCAGCATTTT
TRBV2,.,TRBJ1-2,.,CASTRAQGLGYTF,TGTGCCAGCACGAGAGCCCAGGGATTGGGCTACACCTTC
TRBV19,TRBD2,TRBJ2-1,.,CASSPRLAGNNEQFF,TGTGCCAGTAGTCCACGACTAGCGGGAAACAATGAGCAGTTCTTC
TRBV27,.,TRBJ1-2,.,CASSYQGYYGYTF,TGTGCCAGCAGTTATCAGGGGTACTATGGCTACACCTTC
TRBV7-9,.,TRBJ2-1,.,CASSLGKSSYNEQFF,TGTGCCAGCAGCTTAGGAAAAAGCTCCTACAATGAGCAGTTCTTC
TRBV6-4,.,TRBJ2-1,.,CASSDSIIDRGGSYNEQFF,TGTGCCAGCAGTGACTCGATAATCGATCGAGGCGGCTCCTACAATGAGCAGTTCTTC
TRBV2,TRBD2,TRBJ2-1,.,CASTPGTSGRAFNEQFF,TGTGCCAGCACTCCCGGGACTAGCGGGAGGGCCTTCAATGAGCAGTTCTTC
TRBV9,.,TRBJ2-3,.,CASSPQPGFSTDTQYF,TGTGCCAGCAGCCCCCAGCCGGGATTTAGCACAGATACGCAGTATTTT
TRBV9,TRBD2,TRBJ2-1,.,CASSVWTSGSEFRSYNEQFF,TGTGCCAGCAGCGTATGGACTAGCGGGAGTGAGTTTCGGTCCTACAATGAGCAGTTCTTC
TRBV30,TRBD2,TRBJ2-1,.,CAWRLAGVFQFF,TGTGCCTGGAGGCTAGCGGGAGTATTCCAGTTCTTC
TRBV18,.,TRBJ1-6,.,CASSRITRESSYNSPLHF,TGTGCCAGCTCACGCATAACAAGGGAGAGCTCCTATAATTCACCCCTCCACTTT
TRBV9,.,TRBJ2-7,.,CASSVGGDGGRDEQYF,TGTGCCAGCAGCGTTGGAGGGGATGGGGGCAGGGACGAGCAGTACTTC
TRBV4-1,TRBD1,TRBJ1-2,.,CASSRWTGGDGYTF,TGCGCCAGCAGCCGCTGGACAGGGGGCGATGGCTACACCTTC
TRBV7-9,.,TRBJ2-5,few,CASSLGWGTRLETQYF,TGTGCCAGCAGCTTAGGATGGGGGACCCGCCTGGAGACCCAGTACTTC
TRBV14,.,TRBJ1-2,few,CASSPGTHYGYTF,TGTGCCAGCAGCCCCGGGACACACTATGGCTACACCTTC
TRBV25-1,.,TRBJ1-4,.,CASKQNSNEKLFF,TGTGCCAGCAAACAGAACTCTAATGAAAAACTGTTTTTT
TRBV9,.,TRBJ1-2,.,CASSGAGALLYGYTF,TGTGCCAGCAGCGGGGCCGGGGCCCTCCTCTATGGCTACACCTTC
TRBV30,.,TRBJ1-2,once,CAWSPKDTRNYGYTF,TGTGCCTGGAGCCCAAAGGACACCCGGAACTATGGCTACACCTTC
TRBV5-1,.,TRBJ1-1,.,CASGAIAGRTEAFF,TGCGCCAGCGGAGCCATTGCGGGACGAACTGAAGCTTTCTTT
TRBV7-8,TRBD1,TRBJ2-5,.,CASSPRTGVETQYF,TGTGCCAGCAGCCCTAGGACAGGGGTGGAGACCCAGTACTTC
TRBV6-6,.,TRBJ2-6,.,CASSYTEGTDVLTF,TGTGCCAGCAGTTACACCGAAGGGACGGACGTCCTGACTTTC
TRBV29-1,.,TRBJ2-2,.,CSVVWGTGELFF,TGCAGCGTTGTATGGGGCACCGGGGAGCTGTTTTTT
TRBV7-3,.,TRBJ2-5,once,CASSSDYRETQYF,TGTGCCAGCAGCTCGGACTATCGGGAGACCCAGTACTTC
TRBV4-1,TRBD2,TRBJ2-3,.,CASSQPGLAGPDTQYF,TGCGCCAGCAGCCAGCCGGGACTAGCGGGACCAGATACGCAGTATTTT
TRBV4-1,.,TRBJ2-4,.,CASSQEHLAKNIQYF,TGCGCCAGCAGCCAAGAGCACCTAGCCAAAAACATTCAGTACTTC
TRBV7-7,.,TRBJ2-5,few,CASSPRGSQETQYF,TGTGCCAGCAGTCCAAGGGGGTCCCAAGAGACCCAGTACTTC
TRBV18,.,TRBJ1-3,.,CASSPPGMRNTIYF,TGTGCCAGCTCACCCCCGGGGATGCGAAACACCATATATTTT
TRBV2,.,TRBJ1-5,.,CASRSLNQPQHF,TGTGCCAGCAGGTCGTTGAATCAGCCCCAGCATTTT
TRBV18,.,TRBJ1-2,.,CASHSQVGANYGYTF,TGTGCCAGCCATTCCCAAGTGGGGGCTAACTATGGCTACACCTTC
TRBV18,TRBD2,TRBJ2-3,.,CASSPTSGSQDTQYF,TGTGCCAGCTCCCCAACTAGCGGGAGTCAAGATACGCAGTATTTT
TRBV1,.,TRBJ2-5,.,CTSSPPAGGETQYF,TGCACCAGCAGCCCTCCAGCGGGAGGAGAGACCCAGTACTTC
TRBV11-3,TRBD1,TRBJ2-6,.,CASSQGTGPSSGANVLTF,TGTGCCAGCAGCCAAGGGACAGGGCCTTCCTCTGGGGCCAACGTCCTGACTTTC
TRBV4-3,TRBD1,TRBJ1-2,once,CASSQDLSGQGRGYTF,TGCGCCAGCAGCCAAGATTTGTCGGGACAGGGGCGAGGCTACACCTTC
TRBV5-4,.,TRBJ2-3,.,CASSLAGTDTQYF,TGTGCCAGCAGCTTAGCTGGCACAGATACGCAGTATTTT
TRBV5-1,.,TRBJ2-7,.,CASSFPEGTYEQYF,TGCGCCAGCAGCTTTCCCGAGGGCACCTACGAGCAGTACTTC